This TCR beta chain appears in the sequencing data of a study of shared clonotypes between healthy human individuals. Each sorted subset replicate got 200 ng genomic DNA, roughly 30,000 genomes. Repertoires were generated with immunoSEQ multiplex PCR, while TCRdb's copy carries only in-frame clones and drops some. Seen here are 760,000 or so clones, about 97% observed once, and the top ten hold less than 0.25%. Germline V lookup: CDR1 GTSNPN, CDR2 SVGIG (reference sequence). The CDR3 extends over 14 amino acids. V lost 5 bases, J lost 3 bases, and 17 bases lay in between. In its sample, this clone was seen once. The naive CD8 subset, CD45RO-negative cells positively selected for CCR7, excluded terminally differentiated effector memory CD45RA+ cells.

Sequencing was carried out using naive CD8+ T cells sorted from blood. This clonotype was sampled from a man aged 30-40 years in good health. The chain links TRBV30 to TRBJ2-7; no definite D call. The CDR3 DNA reads as TGTGCCTGGGTCGACCTAGTAAGAGACTACGAGCAGTACTTC. Translated, it gives CAWVDLVRDYEQYF. Full variable domain (missing parts from reference TRBV30 and TRBJ2-7): SQTIHQWPATLVQPVGSPLSLECTVEGTSNPNLYWYRQAAGRGLQLLFYSVGIGQISSEVPQNLSASRPQDRQFILSSKKLLLSDSGFYLCAWVDLVRDYEQYFGPGTRLTVT.